This TCR beta chain originates from a study of blood T cell repertoires in COVID-19. As for the study in general: T cells, B-cell-depleted T cells, or PBMCs supplied cDNA or gDNA.

Methods used by the authors: Scientists estimated how many nucleated cells there were by amplifying reference gene primers. The assay was immunoSEQ multiplex PCR, and TCRdb's table has in-frame clones only and misses some. That table gives V, J and clone size, and the DNA gave D and trimming. The repertoire consists of about 220,000 clones, with 83% occurring once and the leading ten covering 7% to 10%. The CDR3 runs 14 residues. The V and J ends lost 5 bases and 10 bases, in that order; junction bases with no gene match: 11. Germline CDR1 and CDR2: LNHDA and SQIVND (reference sequence). The source material was peripheral blood. This sequence originates from a woman in her forties or fifties with acute or convalescent COVID-19. The chain couples TRBV19 to TRBJ2-1, with TRBD2 matching 7 bases. CDR3 sequence: CASSGREGLLEQFF. The CDR3 coding sequence is TGTGCCAGTAGTGGGAGGGAGGGCCTCTTAGAGCAGTTCTTC.